Listed here is a single T cell receptor beta chain. The sample originates from a study of blood T cell repertoires in COVID-19. Study-level information: Collection of acute and convalescent COVID-19 samples took place in the United States, Italy and Spain. From T cells, B-cell-depleted T cells, or PBMCs came the material, which was cDNA or gDNA.

V was shortened by 4 bases and J by 0 bases, with 9 bases between the two germline ends. The CDR3 totals 14 residues. CDR1 is MNHEY and CDR2 is SVGAGI in the germline V gene. Original processing notes: Amplified reference gene primers provided the basis for estimating nucleated cell counts. Some clones are missing from TCRdb's copy, which holds only in-frame ones; the method was immunoSEQ multiplex PCR. D and trimming come from the DNA, and the V and J calls and clone size come from that table. The sample has some 270,000 clones; roughly four fifths are singletons. This chain connects TRBV6-5 to TRBJ1-1; no reliable D call. The sequencing sample was made of peripheral blood. The clonotype was recovered from a person aged 65 to 79 with COVID-19, enrolled during active disease. The CDR3 spells CASSSTLMNTEAFF. CDR3 nucleotides: TGTGCCAGCAGTTCGACTCTGATGAACACTGAAGCTTTCTTT.